Given below is one T cell receptor (beta chain) in context. Its matching antigen is unknown. These data are taken from a study of graft-versus-host responses after intestinal transplantation. Study-wide background: Each transplant was multivisceral, liver-intestinal, or isolated intestinal. Anti-thymocyte globulin was used for induction in all recipients, who then took tacrolimus and steroids for approximately three years. Study conclusions and caveats: Some GvH clones appeared in ileal mucosa or blood before recipient bone marrow. Researchers found peak circulating GvH clone levels linked to early post-transplant HvG declines.

TCRdb's copy holds only in-frame clones and misses some; the assay was immunoSEQ multiplex PCR. The data contain about 80,000 clones, approximately 91% of them singletons. The V segment lost 3 bases and the J segment 3 bases; nucleotides outside the gene matches: 0. This CDR3 region has 15 residues. CDR1 is PRHDT and CDR2 is FYEKMQ in the germline V gene (reference sequence). The TCR sequence derives from a human donor who received an intestinal transplant. This sample comprised unstimulated CD4+ T cells sorted from spleen or lymph node cells, obtained before intestinal transplant. This chain connects TRBV13 to TRBJ2-1; TRBD2 agrees at 12 bases. DNA of the CDR3: TGTGCCAGCAGCTTGGGACTAGCGGGCTACAATGAGCAGTTCTTC. It translates to CASSLGLAGYNEQFF.